The clone carrying this TCR beta chain was recorded at least ten times. Its antigen is not identified. Investigators amplified TCR beta CDR3 regions from RNA transcripts. Amplification began with first-round RT-PCR using HTBI primers, then second-round multiplex PCR was performed. MiXCR, applied by TCRdb to the multiplex PCR reads, yields one record per CDR3 protein. The data contain 600,000 to 650,000 distinct CDR3 sequences, 20% to 25% of them singletons. The data derive from a study of Graves' ophthalmopathy and Graves' hyperthyroidism. Overall study results and limits: Detection in blood was also observed for most expanded thyroid clonotypes above 0.001 frequency. As the model predicted ophthalmopathy progression, it achieved a sensitivity of 70.59% and a specificity of about 72%.

What supplied the PBMCs was over 8.5 ml of fresh peripheral blood. Germline V lookup: CDR1 MNHNS, CDR2 SASEGT. V was cut by 3 bases and J by 10 bases, with 10 bases left in between. The CDR3 spans 12 residues. The sequencing sample was made of peripheral blood. This chain connects TRBV6-1 to TRBJ1-3, with unresolved D. This sequence originates from a young woman with stable Graves' hyperthyroidism. Some clones in this sample may be carry-over from other donors' samples. The CDR3 loop reads CASSDARRTIYF. Here the CDR3 DNA reads TGTGCCAGCAGTGACGCCCGTCGAACCATATATTTT.